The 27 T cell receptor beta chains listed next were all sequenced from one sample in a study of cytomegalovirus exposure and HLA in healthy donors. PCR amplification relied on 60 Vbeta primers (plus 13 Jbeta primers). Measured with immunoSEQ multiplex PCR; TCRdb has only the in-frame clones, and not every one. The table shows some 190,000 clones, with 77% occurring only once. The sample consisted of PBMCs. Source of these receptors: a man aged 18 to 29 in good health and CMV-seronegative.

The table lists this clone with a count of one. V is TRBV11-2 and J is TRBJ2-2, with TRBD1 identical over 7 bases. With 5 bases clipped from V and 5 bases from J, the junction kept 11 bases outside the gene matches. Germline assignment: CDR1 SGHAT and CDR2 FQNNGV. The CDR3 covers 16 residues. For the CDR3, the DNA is TGTGCCAGCAGCCCCACCGAGGACAGGTTAACCGGGGAGCTGTTTTTT. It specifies CASSPTEDRLTGELFF.

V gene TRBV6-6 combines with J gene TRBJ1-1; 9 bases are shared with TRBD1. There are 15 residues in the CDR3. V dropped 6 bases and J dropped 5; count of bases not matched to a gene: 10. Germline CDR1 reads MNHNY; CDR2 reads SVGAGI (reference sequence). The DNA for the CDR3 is TGTGCCAGCAGGAGGACAGGGGTAGAGGGGACTGAAGCTTTCTTT. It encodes CASRRTGVEGTEAFF.

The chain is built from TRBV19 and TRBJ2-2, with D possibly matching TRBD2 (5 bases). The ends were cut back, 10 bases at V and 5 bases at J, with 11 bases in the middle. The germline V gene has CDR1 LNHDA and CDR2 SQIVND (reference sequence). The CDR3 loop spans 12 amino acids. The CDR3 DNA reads TGTGCCACAGGCAGGAGGACCGGGGAGCTGTTTTTT. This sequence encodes CATGRRTGELFF.

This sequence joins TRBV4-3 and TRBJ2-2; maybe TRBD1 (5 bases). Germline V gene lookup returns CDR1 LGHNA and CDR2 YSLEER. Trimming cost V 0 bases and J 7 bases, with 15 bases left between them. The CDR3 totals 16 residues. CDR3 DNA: TGCGCCAGCAGCCAAGAAGGCCTAGGGGTCGGCGGGGAGCTGTTTTTT. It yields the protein CASSQEGLGVGGELFF.

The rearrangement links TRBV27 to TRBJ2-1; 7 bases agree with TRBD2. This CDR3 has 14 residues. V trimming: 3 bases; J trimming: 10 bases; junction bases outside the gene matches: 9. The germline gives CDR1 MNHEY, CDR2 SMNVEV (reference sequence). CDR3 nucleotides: TGTGCCAGCAGTTTCGGCGGGAGCGTTGGGGAGCAGTTCTTC. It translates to CASSFGGSVGEQFF.

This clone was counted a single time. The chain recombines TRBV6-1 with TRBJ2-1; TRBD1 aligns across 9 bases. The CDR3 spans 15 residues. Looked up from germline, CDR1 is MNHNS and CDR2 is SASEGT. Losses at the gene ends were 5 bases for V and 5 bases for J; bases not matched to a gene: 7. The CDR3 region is CASSKIQGAHNEQFF. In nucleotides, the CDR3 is TGTGCCAGCAGTAAGATACAGGGGGCCCACAATGAGCAGTTCTTC.

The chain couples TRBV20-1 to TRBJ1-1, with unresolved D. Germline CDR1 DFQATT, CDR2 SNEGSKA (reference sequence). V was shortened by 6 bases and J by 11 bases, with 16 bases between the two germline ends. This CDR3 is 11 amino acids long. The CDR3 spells CSAVAAGMAFF. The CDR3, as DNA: TGCAGTGCCGTAGCAGCGGGGATGGCTTTCTTT.

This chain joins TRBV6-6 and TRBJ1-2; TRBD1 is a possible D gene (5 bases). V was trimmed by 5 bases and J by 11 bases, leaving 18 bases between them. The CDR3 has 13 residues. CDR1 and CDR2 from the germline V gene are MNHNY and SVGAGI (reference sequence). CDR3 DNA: TGTGCCAGCAGTCTCCACCCCGACGGGGGATACACCTTC. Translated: CASSLHPDGGYTF.

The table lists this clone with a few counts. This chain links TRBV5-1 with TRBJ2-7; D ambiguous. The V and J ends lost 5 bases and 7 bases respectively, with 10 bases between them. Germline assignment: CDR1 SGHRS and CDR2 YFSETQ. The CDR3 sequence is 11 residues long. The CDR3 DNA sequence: TGCGCCAGCAGGCTCGCTAGGGAGCAGTACTTC. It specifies CASRLAREQYF.

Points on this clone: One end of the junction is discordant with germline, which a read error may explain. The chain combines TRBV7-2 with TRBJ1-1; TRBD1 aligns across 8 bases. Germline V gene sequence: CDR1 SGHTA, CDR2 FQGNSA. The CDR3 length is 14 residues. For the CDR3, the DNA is TGTGCCAGCAGCCCGGACAGGGTGAAGACTGAAGCTTTCTTT. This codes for CASSPDRVKTEAFF.

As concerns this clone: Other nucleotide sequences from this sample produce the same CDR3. CDR3 bases: TGTGCCAGCAGCTACGGACAGGTTAAGGAAGAGACCCAGTACTTC. Its translation: CASSYGQVKEETQYF. The gene calls are TRBV6-5 and TRBJ2-5, with TRBD1 matching over 7 bases. Germline trimming cut 6 bases from V and 3 bases from J; bases unmatched to any gene: 10. The length of the CDR3 is 15 residues. Per the germline V gene, CDR1 is MNHEY and CDR2 is SVGAGI.

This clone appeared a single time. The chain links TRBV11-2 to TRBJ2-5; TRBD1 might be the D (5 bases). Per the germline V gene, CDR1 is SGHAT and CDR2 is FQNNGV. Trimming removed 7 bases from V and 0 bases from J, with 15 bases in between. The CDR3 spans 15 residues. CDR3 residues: CASNGAVGHQETQYF. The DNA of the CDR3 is TGTGCCAGCAATGGGGCCGTAGGGCACCAAGAGACCCAGTACTTC.

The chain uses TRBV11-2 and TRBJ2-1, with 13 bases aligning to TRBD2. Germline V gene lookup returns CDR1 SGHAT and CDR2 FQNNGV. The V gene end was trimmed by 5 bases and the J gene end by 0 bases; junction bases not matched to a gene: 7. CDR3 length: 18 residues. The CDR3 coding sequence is TGTGCCAGCAGCCAGTGGACTAGCGGGGGCCACTCCTACAATGAGCAGTTCTTC. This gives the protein CASSQWTSGGHSYNEQFF.

CDR3 loop: CATTGFTDTQYF. CDR3 in DNA: TGTGCCACCACCGGGTTCACAGATACGCAGTATTTT. J is TRBJ2-3 and V is TRBV15; D unresolved. The V gene lost 7 bases and the J gene lost 2 bases, with 7 bases spanning the gap. The germline V gene has CDR1 LNHNV and CDR2 YYDKDF (reference sequence). The CDR3 runs to 12 residues.

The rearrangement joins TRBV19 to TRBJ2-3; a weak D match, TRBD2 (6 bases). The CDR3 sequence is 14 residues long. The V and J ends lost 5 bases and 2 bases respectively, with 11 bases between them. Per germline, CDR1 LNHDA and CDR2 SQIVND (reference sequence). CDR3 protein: CASSLSGNTDTQYF. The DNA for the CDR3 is TGTGCCAGTAGTCTTAGCGGAAACACAGATACGCAGTATTTT.

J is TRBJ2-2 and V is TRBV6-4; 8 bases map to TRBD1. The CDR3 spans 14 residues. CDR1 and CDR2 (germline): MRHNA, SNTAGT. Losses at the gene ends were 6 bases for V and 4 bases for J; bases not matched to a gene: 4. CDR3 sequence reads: CASRSTGGTGELFF. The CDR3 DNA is TGTGCCAGCAGATCAACAGGGGGCACCGGGGAGCTGTTTTTT.

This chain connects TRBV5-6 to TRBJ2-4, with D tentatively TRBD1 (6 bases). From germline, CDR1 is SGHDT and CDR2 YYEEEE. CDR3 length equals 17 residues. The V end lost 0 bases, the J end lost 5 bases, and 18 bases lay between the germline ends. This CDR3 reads CASSLGPRTDNQNIQYF. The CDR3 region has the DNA TGTGCCAGCAGCTTGGGTCCCCGGACAGATAACCAAAACATTCAGTACTTC.

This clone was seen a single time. The chain's CDR3 is CAWGTGGTTREQYF. The CDR3 DNA reads as TGTGCCTGGGGCACAGGGGGAACTACGAGGGAGCAGTACTTC. The chain uses TRBV30 and TRBJ2-7; TRBD1 aligns across 8 bases. The CDR3 consists of 14 residues. CDR1 is GTSNPN and CDR2 is SVGIG in the germline V gene (reference sequence). With 5 bases clipped from V and 7 bases from J, the junction kept 13 bases outside the gene matches.

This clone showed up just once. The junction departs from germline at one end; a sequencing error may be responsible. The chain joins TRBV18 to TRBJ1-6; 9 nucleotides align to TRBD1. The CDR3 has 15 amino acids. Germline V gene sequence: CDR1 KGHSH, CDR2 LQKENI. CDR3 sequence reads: CASSLSGTGYSPLHF. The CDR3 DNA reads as TGTGCCAGCTCACTGTCCGGGACAGGGTATTCGCCCCTCCACTTT.

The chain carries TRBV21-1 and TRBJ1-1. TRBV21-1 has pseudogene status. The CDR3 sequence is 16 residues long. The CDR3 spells CASSKALRAVNTEAFF. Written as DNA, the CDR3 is TGTGCCAGCAGCAAAGCGCTGAGGGCAGTGAACACTGAAGCTTTCTTT.

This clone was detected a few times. CDR3: CASSQDERGGGELFF. The CDR3 DNA reads as TGTGCCAGCAGCCAAGACGAGAGAGGAGGCGGGGAGCTGTTTTTT. This sequence joins TRBV4-2 and TRBJ2-2; a weak D match, TRBD2 (5 bases). Germline V gene sequence: CDR1 LGHNA, CDR2 YNFKEQ. The CDR3 has 15 residues. V gave up 0 bases and J gave up 7 bases, with 12 bases separating them.

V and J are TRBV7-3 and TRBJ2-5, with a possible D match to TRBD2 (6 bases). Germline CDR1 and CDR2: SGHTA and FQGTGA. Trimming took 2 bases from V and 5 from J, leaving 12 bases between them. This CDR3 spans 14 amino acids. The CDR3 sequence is CASSLAGSGETQYF. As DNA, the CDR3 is TGTGCCAGCAGCTTAGCGGGAAGTGGTGAGACCCAGTACTTC.

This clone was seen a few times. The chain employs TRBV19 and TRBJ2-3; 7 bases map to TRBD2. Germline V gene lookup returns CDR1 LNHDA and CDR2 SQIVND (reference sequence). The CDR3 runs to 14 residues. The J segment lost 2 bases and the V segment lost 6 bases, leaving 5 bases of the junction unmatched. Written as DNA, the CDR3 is TGTGCCAGTAGCGGGGGGACTTTCACAGATACGCAGTATTTT. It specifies CASSGGTFTDTQYF.

CDR3 in amino acids: CASSPTGQGNIQYF. The CDR3 DNA is TGTGCCAGTAGCCCCACGGGACAAGGGAACATTCAGTACTTC. The chain carries TRBV19 and TRBJ2-4; tentatively, D is TRBD1 (6 bases). The CDR3 contains 14 residues. The germline V gene encodes CDR1 LNHDA and CDR2 SQIVND (reference sequence). Trimming removed 6 bases at V and 7 bases at J, with 16 bases between.

The DNA for the CDR3 is TGTGCCAGCAGCTTACACGACAGCCTCAATCAGCCCCAGCATTTT. It yields the protein CASSLHDSLNQPQHF. V is TRBV5-6 and J is TRBJ1-5; D perhaps matches TRBD1 (5 bases). Germline-derived CDR1 and CDR2 are SGHDT and YYEEEE. Trimming cost V 2 bases and J 3 bases, with 12 bases left between them. The CDR3 loop spans 15 amino acids. Variable domain in full (rest from reference TRBV5-6 and TRBJ1-5): DAGVTQSPTHLIKTRGQQVTLRCSPKSGHDTVSWYQQALGQGPQFIFQYYEEEERQRGNFPDRFSGHQFPNYSSELNVNALLLGDSALYLCASSLHDSLNQPQHFGDGTRLSIL.

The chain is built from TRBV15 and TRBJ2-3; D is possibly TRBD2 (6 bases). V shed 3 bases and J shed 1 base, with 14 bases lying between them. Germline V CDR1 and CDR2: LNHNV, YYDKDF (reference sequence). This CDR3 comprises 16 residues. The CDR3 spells CATSRTRLVGTDTQYF. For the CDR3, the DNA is TGTGCCACCAGCAGGACTAGACTCGTAGGCACAGATACGCAGTATTTT. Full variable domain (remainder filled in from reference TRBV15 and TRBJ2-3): DAMVIQNPRYQVTQFGKPVTLSCSQTLNHNVMYWYQQKSSQAPKLLFHYYDKDFNNEADTPDNFQSRRPNTSFCFLDIRSPGLGDTAMYLCATSRTRLVGTDTQYFGPGTRLTVL.

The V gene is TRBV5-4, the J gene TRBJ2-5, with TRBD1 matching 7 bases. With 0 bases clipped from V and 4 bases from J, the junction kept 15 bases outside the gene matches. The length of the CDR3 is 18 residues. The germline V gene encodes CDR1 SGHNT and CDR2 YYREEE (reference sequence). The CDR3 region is CASSLASGGVSEGETQYF. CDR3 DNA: TGTGCCAGCAGCTTGGCCTCAGGGGGAGTAAGCGAAGGAGAGACCCAGTACTTC. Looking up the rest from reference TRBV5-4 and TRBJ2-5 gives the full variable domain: ETGVTQSPTHLIKTRGQQVTLRCSSQSGHNTVSWYQQALGQGPQFIFQYYREEENGRGNFPPRFSGLQFPNYSSELNVNALELDDSALYLCASSLASGGVSEGETQYFGPGTRLLVL.